This TCR beta chain was observed in a study of kidney transplant recipient with SARS-CoV-2 infection. Using its own MiXCR run on the reads, TCRdb lists one record per CDR3 protein. The repertoire holds some 220,000 distinct CDR3 sequences, with 29% as singletons. As to this clonotype: It may be a read error: a sequence one base away is much more abundant.

CDR3 size: 17 residues. The material was a blood sample, obtained at baseline and around day 110 from a kidney transplant recipient. This clonotype was sampled from a male patient aged 30 to 40 who had COVID-19 and was a kidney transplant recipient. The graft donor may have given rise to some T cells. The V call is TRBV21-1, the J call TRBJ2-3. TRBV21-1 is flagged as a pseudogene. The CDR3 nucleotides are TGTGCCAGCAGTGGCAGCTTAGCTACAGTCATGCAAGATACGCGGTATTTT. This codes for CASSGSLATVMQDTRYF.